Each of the 15 T cell receptor beta chains below was sequenced from the same sample in a study of blood T cell repertoires in COVID-19. The repertoire was sequenced with immunoSEQ multiplex PCR; TCRdb's copy has only in-frame clones and lacks some. The table lists more than 300,000 clones, roughly 87% of them singletons. The specimen was PBMCs or T cells enriched from blood (not recorded which). Receptor source: a woman aged 50 to 60 who had recovered from COVID-19.

The chain combines TRBV7-9 with TRBJ1-1; 7 nucleotides line up with TRBD1. The CDR3 loop spans 11 amino acids. The V gene's germline CDR1 is SEHNR and CDR2 FQNEAQ (reference sequence). Unmatched junction bases numbered 1, after V lost 6 bases and J lost 6 bases. This CDR3 is CASRTGAEAFF. The CDR3 DNA reads TGTGCCAGCAGAACAGGGGCTGAAGCTTTCTTT.

The chain is built from TRBV7-3 and TRBJ2-1, with TRBD2 as a possible D gene (6 bases). Trimming shortened V by 2 bases and J by 7 bases, and 15 bases separated the two germline ends. The CDR3 has 15 residues. Germline values: CDR1 SGHTA, CDR2 FQGTGA. CDR3 residues: CASSLSGSLSNEQFF. CDR3 nucleotide sequence: TGTGCCAGCAGCTTATCCGGGAGTCTTTCGAATGAGCAGTTCTTC.

The chain has TRBV5-4 and TRBJ1-2, with TRBD1 as a possible D gene (5 bases). Germline CDR1 SGHNT, CDR2 YYREEE (reference sequence). The CDR3 totals 15 residues. The V end lost 0 bases, the J end lost 8 bases, and 17 bases lay between the germline ends. CDR3 DNA sequence: TGTGCCAGCAGCTTGGGTCGTGTGGCCCAGGGCGGCTACACCTTC. Amino acids: CASSLGRVAQGGYTF.

This clone was counted a few times. This chain connects TRBV6-4 to TRBJ1-6; TRBD1 matches 8 bases. Germline V gene lookup returns CDR1 MRHNA and CDR2 SNTAGT. The CDR3 loop spans 14 amino acids. The V gene end was trimmed by 6 bases and the J gene end by 6 bases; junction bases not matched to a gene: 4. The CDR3 spells CASSEQGGNSPLHF. CDR3 DNA sequence: TGTGCCAGCAGCGAACAGGGGGGTAATTCACCCCTCCACTTT.

This chain joins TRBV7-8 and TRBJ1-1; a weak D match, TRBD1 (5 bases). The CDR3 consists of 16 residues. Per germline, CDR1 SGHVS and CDR2 FQNEAQ. Deletions cut 5 bases from V and 0 bases from J, with 16 bases between. CDR3 in amino acids: CASSPQPGGMNTEAFF. The DNA of the CDR3 is TGTGCCAGCAGCCCCCAACCCGGGGGGATGAACACTGAAGCTTTCTTT.

This chain joins TRBV5-1 and TRBJ1-1; TRBD1 might be the D (5 bases). Germline V gene sequence: CDR1 SGHRS, CDR2 YFSETQ. The V end lost 4 bases, the J end lost 4 bases, and 11 bases lay between the germline ends. The CDR3 runs 13 residues. The CDR3 coding sequence is TGCGCCAGCAGCCTGCAGGGAGGCACTGAAGCTTTCTTT. Protein: CASSLQGGTEAFF.

The CDR3 nucleotides are TGCGCCAGCAGCCAAGGGGGCAAGAACACTGAAGCTTTCTTT. It specifies CASSQGGKNTEAFF. This rearrangement joins TRBV4-3 to TRBJ1-1; TRBD1 is a possible D gene (5 bases). V was clipped by 1 base and J by 1 base, with 7 bases between them. Germline CDR1 reads LGHNA; CDR2 reads YSLEER. CDR3 size: 14 residues.

This sequence joins TRBV7-9 and TRBJ2-7; the match to TRBD1 covers 7 bases. J was trimmed by 6 bases and V by 5 bases; bases with no gene match: 7. CDR3 length: 13 residues. CDR1 and CDR2 (germline): SEHNR, FQNEAQ (reference sequence). Here the CDR3 DNA reads TGTGCCAGCAGCCAAGGGACAGTTGGCGAGCAGTACTTC. Translating it yields CASSQGTVGEQYF.

This clone has a handful of counts. The chain combines TRBV24-1 with TRBJ1-4, with 8 bases matching TRBD1. V dropped 1 base and J dropped 0; count of bases not matched to a gene: 6. The CDR3 length is 18 residues. CDR1 and CDR2 from the germline V gene are KGHDR and SFDVKD. This CDR3 is CATSDLGTGKTTNEKLFF. For the CDR3, the DNA is TGTGCCACCAGTGATTTAGGGACAGGAAAAACAACTAATGAAAAACTGTTTTTT.

The J gene is TRBJ2-1, the V gene TRBV5-1; tentatively, D is TRBD2 (6 bases). The germline V and J ends were trimmed by 0 bases and 4 bases, with 11 bases remaining between them. Germline assignment: CDR1 SGHRS and CDR2 YFSETQ. The CDR3 spans 15 residues. The CDR3 region is CASSLEGGPYNEQFF. The DNA for the CDR3 is TGCGCCAGCAGCTTGGAGGGAGGACCTTACAATGAGCAGTTCTTC. The variable domain in full, with the rest retrieved from reference TRBV5-1 and TRBJ2-1, is KAGVTQTPRYLIKTRGQQVTLSCSPISGHRSVSWYQQTPGQGLQFLFEYFSETQRNKGNFPGRFSGRQFSNSRSEMNVSTLELGDSALYLCASSLEGGPYNEQFFGPGTRLTVL.

The chain employs TRBV5-4 and TRBJ1-1; a weak D match, TRBD1 (5 bases). CDR1 SGHNT and CDR2 YYREEE come from the germline V gene (reference sequence). The CDR3 is made up of 14 amino acids. Trimming stripped 1 base from V and 1 base from J, with 8 bases between. The CDR3: CASSLLDRNTEAFF. CDR3 DNA: TGTGCCAGCAGCTTGCTAGACAGGAACACTGAAGCTTTCTTT. Full variable domain (rest looked up from reference TRBV5-4 and TRBJ1-1): ETGVTQSPTHLIKTRGQQVTLRCSSQSGHNTVSWYQQALGQGPQFIFQYYREEENGRGNFPPRFSGLQFPNYSSELNVNALELDDSALYLCASSLLDRNTEAFFGQGTRLTVV.

V and J are TRBV7-9 and TRBJ2-2, with a weak D call TRBD1 (6 bases). V dropped 5 bases and J dropped 6 bases, with 13 bases sitting between them. This CDR3 is built from 14 residues. Germline V CDR1 and CDR2: SEHNR, FQNEAQ (reference sequence). CDR3 DNA sequence: TGTGCCAGCAGCCAAATGACAGGTTCCGGGGAGCTGTTTTTT. Residues: CASSQMTGSGELFF.

The chain employs TRBV3-1 (or the pseudogene TRBV3-2) and TRBJ2-1; no reliable D call. Per the germline V gene, CDR1 is LGHDT and CDR2 is YNNKEL (reference sequence). The length of the CDR3 is 15 residues. V was pared by 0 bases and J by 0 bases, with 6 bases between. CDR3: CASSQDTVSYNEQFF. The CDR3 DNA follows: TGTGCCAGCAGCCAAGATACTGTCTCCTACAATGAGCAGTTCTTC.

This rearrangement joins TRBV5-4 to TRBJ1-2; 10 nucleotides line up with TRBD1. Unmatched junction bases numbered 8, after V lost 4 bases and J lost 8 bases. Germline V CDR1 and CDR2: SGHNT, YYREEE (reference sequence). The CDR3 has 14 amino acids. The CDR3 loop reads CASSAPGQGKGYTF. The CDR3 DNA follows: TGTGCCAGCAGCGCGCCGGGACAGGGGAAGGGCTACACCTTC.

This chain uses TRBV27 with TRBJ2-7, with 11 bases that match TRBD2. Germline CDR1 is MNHEY and CDR2 is SMNVEV (reference sequence). The CDR3 is 14 residues long. J lost 7 bases, V lost 6 bases, and 8 bases had no gene match. CDR3 region: CASSKLAGEREQYF. CDR3 DNA: TGTGCCAGCAGCAAACTAGCGGGAGAACGGGAGCAGTACTTC.